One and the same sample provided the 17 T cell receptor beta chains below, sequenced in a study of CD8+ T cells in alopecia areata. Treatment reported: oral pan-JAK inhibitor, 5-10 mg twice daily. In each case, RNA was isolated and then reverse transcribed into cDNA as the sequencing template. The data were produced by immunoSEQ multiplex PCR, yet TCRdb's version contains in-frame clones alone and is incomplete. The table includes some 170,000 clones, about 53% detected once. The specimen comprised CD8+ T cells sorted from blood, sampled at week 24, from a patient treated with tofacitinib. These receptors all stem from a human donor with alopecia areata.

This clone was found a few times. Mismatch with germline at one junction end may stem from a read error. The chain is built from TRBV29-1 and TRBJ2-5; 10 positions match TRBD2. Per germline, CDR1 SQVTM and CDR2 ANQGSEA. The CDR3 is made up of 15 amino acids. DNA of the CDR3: TGCAGCGTGGAAGGGGTTAGCGGGGGGCAAGAGACCCAGTACTTC. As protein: CSVEGVSGGQETQYF.

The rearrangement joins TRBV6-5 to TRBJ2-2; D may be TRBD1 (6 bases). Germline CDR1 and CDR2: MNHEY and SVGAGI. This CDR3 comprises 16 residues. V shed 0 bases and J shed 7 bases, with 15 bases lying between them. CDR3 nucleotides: TGTGCCAGCAGTTACTCGGTCAGGGGCGCAGGCGGGGAGCTGTTTTTT. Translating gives CASSYSVRGAGGELFF.

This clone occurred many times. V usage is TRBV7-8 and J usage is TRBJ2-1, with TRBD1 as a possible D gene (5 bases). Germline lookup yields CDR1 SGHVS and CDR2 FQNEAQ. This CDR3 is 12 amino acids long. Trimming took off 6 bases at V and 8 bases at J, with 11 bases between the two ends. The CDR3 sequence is CASSPGHDEQFF. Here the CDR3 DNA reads TGTGCCAGCAGTCCCGGACACGATGAGCAGTTCTTC.

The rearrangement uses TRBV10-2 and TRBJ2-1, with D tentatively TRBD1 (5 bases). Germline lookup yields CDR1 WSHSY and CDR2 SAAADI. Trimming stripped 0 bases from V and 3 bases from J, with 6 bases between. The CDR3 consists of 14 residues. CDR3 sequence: CASSESGVYNEQFF. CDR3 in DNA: TGCGCCAGCAGTGAGTCAGGGGTCTACAATGAGCAGTTCTTC.

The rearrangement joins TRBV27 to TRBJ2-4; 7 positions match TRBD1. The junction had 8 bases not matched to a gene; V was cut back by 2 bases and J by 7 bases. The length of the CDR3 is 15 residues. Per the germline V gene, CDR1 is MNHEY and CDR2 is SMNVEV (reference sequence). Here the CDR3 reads CASSLTGEDRNIQYF. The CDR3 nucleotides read TGTGCCAGCAGTTTAACAGGGGAAGATAGGAACATTCAGTACTTC.

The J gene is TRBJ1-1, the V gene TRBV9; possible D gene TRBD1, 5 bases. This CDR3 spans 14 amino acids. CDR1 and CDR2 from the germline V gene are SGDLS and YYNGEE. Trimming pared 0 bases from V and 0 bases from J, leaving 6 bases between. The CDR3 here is CASSVGDVNTEAFF. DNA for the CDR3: TGTGCCAGCAGCGTAGGGGACGTGAACACTGAAGCTTTCTTT.

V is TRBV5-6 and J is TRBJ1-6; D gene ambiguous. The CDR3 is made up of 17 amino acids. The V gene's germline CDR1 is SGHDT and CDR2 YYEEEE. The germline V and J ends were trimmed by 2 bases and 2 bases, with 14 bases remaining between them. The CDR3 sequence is CASSFGARGPYNSPLHF. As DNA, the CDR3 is TGTGCCAGCAGCTTCGGAGCGAGAGGCCCCTATAATTCACCCCTCCACTTT.

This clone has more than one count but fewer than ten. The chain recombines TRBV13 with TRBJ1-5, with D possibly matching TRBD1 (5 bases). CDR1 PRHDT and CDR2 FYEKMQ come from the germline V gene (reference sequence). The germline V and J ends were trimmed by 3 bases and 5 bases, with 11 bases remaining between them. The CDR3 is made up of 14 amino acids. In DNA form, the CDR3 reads TGTGCCAGCAGCTTCGGGGGAGTAGATCAGCCCCAGCATTTT. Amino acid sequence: CASSFGGVDQPQHF.

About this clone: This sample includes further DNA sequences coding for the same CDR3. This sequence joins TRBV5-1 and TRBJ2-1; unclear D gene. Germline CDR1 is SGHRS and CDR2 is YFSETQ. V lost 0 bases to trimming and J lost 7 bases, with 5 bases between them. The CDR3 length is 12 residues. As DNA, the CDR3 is TGCGCCAGCAGCTTGGCCGGGAATGAGCAGTTCTTC. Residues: CASSLAGNEQFF.

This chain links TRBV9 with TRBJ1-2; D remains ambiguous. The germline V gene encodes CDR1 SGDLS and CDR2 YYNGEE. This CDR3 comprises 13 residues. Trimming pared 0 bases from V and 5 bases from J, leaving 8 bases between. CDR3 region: CASSVGTSYGYTF. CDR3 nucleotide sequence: TGTGCCAGCAGCGTAGGGACGTCGTATGGCTACACCTTC.

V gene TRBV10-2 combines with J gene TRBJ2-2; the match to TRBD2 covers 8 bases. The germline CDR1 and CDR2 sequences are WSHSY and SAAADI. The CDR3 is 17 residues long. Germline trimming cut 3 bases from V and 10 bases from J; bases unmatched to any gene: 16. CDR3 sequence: CASSDRGLAGELAELFF. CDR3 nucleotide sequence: TGCGCCAGCAGTGATCGGGGGCTAGCGGGTGAGCTCGCGGAGCTGTTTTTT.

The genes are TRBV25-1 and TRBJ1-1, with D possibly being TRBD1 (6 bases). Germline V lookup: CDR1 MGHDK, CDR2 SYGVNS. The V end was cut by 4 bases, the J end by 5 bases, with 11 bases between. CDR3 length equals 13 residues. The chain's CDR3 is CASSGPGATEAFF. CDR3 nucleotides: TGTGCCAGCAGTGGGCCAGGGGCTACTGAAGCTTTCTTT.

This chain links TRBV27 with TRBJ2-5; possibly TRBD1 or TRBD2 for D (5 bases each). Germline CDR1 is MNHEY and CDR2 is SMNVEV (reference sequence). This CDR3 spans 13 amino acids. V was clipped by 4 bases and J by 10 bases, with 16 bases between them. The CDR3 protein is CASSSGLSGHQYF. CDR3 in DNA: TGTGCCAGCAGTTCCGGCCTCTCGGGGCACCAGTACTTC.

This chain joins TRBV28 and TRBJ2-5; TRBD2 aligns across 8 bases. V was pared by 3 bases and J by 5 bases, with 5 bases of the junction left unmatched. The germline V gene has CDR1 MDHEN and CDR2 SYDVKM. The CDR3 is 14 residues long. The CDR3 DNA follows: TGTGCCAGCAGTTTGGCGGGGGGCGATGAGACCCAGTACTTC. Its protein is CASSLAGGDETQYF.

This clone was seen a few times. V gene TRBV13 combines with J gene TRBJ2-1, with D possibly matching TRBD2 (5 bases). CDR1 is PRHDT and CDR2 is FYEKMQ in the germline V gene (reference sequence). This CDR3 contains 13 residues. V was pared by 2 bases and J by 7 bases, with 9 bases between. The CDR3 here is CASSLIWENEQFF. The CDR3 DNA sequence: TGTGCCAGCAGCTTAATCTGGGAGAATGAGCAGTTCTTC.

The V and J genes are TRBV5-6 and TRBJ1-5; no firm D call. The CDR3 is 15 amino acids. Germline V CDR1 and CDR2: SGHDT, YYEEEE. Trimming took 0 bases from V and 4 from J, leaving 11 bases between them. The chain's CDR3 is CASSLARSLNQPQHF. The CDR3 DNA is TGTGCCAGCAGCTTGGCCAGGAGCCTTAATCAGCCCCAGCATTTT. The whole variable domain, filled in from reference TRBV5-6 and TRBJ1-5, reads DAGVTQSPTHLIKTRGQQVTLRCSPKSGHDTVSWYQQALGQGPQFIFQYYEEEERQRGNFPDRFSGHQFPNYSSELNVNALLLGDSALYLCASSLARSLNQPQHFGDGTRLSIL.

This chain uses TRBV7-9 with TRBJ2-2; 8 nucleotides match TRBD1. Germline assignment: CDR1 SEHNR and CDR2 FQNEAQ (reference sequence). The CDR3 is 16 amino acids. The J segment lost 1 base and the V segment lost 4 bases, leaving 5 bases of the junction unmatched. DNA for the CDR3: TGTGCCAGCAGCTCTGCCGGGACAGGGAACACCGGGGAGCTGTTTTTT. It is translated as CASSSAGTGNTGELFF. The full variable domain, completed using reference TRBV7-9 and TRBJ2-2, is DTGVSQNPRHKITKRGQNVTFRCDPISEHNRLYWYRQTLGQGPEFLTYFQNEAQLEKSRLLSDRFSAERPKGSFSTLEIQRTEQGDSAMYLCASSSAGTGNTGELFFGEGSRLTVL.